The 4 T cell receptor beta chains listed next were all sequenced from one sample in a study of T cell responses to AZD1222 COVID-19 vaccine. Libraries were prepared by immunoSEQ multiplex PCR; TCRdb keeps only in-frame clonotypes and omits some of them. Counted here are 140,000 to 150,000 clones, 85% to 95% occurring once; the ten biggest clones make up under 2%. Sample: peripheral blood, taken on day 0 of AZD1222 vaccination. The origin of the receptors is an adult in good health.

The V call is TRBV11-3, the J call TRBJ1-3; no clear D gene. Trimming removed 5 bases from V and 4 bases from J, with 9 bases in between. Germline V gives CDR1 SGHNT, CDR2 YENEEA. CDR3 length equals 13 residues. The CDR3 bases are TGTGCCAGCAGCCACCAGAGGGGAAACACCATATATTTT. Protein: CASSHQRGNTIYF.

CDR3 DNA sequence: TGTGCCAGTAGTTCCGCCGGGACAGGGGGCACTGAAGCTTTCTTT. Amino acid sequence: CASSSAGTGGTEAFF. The chain couples TRBV19 to TRBJ1-1, with 11 bases fitting TRBD1. CDR1 is LNHDA and CDR2 is SQIVND in the germline V gene (reference sequence). The CDR3 has 15 residues. The J segment lost 4 bases and the V segment lost 5 bases, leaving 6 bases of the junction unmatched.

The V and J genes are TRBV11-2 and TRBJ2-7; D gene ambiguous. Trimming pared 7 bases from V and 4 bases from J, leaving 14 bases between. Germline loops: CDR1 SGHAT, CDR2 FQNNGV. The CDR3 is 13 amino acids. CDR3 sequence: CASTSSHLYEQYF. DNA for the CDR3: TGTGCCAGCACCTCCTCCCACCTTTACGAGCAGTACTTC.

The chain couples TRBV7-9 to TRBJ1-2; no clear D. Looked up from germline, CDR1 is SEHNR and CDR2 is FQNEAQ (reference sequence). Trimming removed 3 bases from V and 3 bases from J, with 5 bases in between. This CDR3 comprises 12 residues. CDR3 bases: TGTGCCAGCAGCTTCGGGGACTATGGCTACACCTTC. As protein: CASSFGDYGYTF. Drawing the rest from reference TRBV7-9 and TRBJ1-2, the complete variable domain is DTGVSQNPRHKITKRGQNVTFRCDPISEHNRLYWYRQTLGQGPEFLTYFQNEAQLEKSRLLSDRFSAERPKGSFSTLEIQRTEQGDSAMYLCASSFGDYGYTFGSGTRLTVV.